Reported below is one T cell receptor beta chain. Its antigen is currently unknown. Antigen-specific CD4+ T cells were first expanded with viral peptide pools by the ViraFEST assay and only then sequenced. The culture ran for about 11 days, and then CD4+ T cells were isolated. The table came from immunoSEQ multiplex PCR; TCRdb's copy has only in-frame clones and leaves some out. Of fewer than 10,000 clones in the sample, 65% to 85% were seen once. These data are taken from a study of vaccination effects on CD4 cells after COVID-19. The CDR3 sequence is 12 residues long. Per germline, CDR1 SGHKS and CDR2 YYEKEE (reference sequence). V lost 2 bases and J lost 3, with 5 bases in between.

The sequencing used CD4+ T cells from PBMCs cultured with HCoV-229E spike peptides, collected before COVID-19 vaccination. This sequence joins TRBV5-5 and TRBJ1-1; unclear D gene. The receptor comes from a human donor who received a COVID-19 vaccine. Here the CDR3 DNA reads TGTGCCAGCAGCTTTATGGACACTGAAGCTTTCTTT. Its protein is CASSFMDTEAFF.